This T cell receptor (beta chain) was sequenced during a study of control samples from healthy donors and cancer patients. This clone has a single count. Method: immunoSEQ multiplex PCR; TCRdb's copy keeps in-frame clones and lacks some. The sample lists about 180,000 clones; 90% to 95% were seen once. The germline V gene has CDR1 MNHNY and CDR2 SVGAGI (reference sequence). The ends were cut back, 6 bases at V and 9 bases at J, with 9 bases in the middle. This CDR3 is built from 11 residues. The origin of this receptor is a man in his thirties or forties in good health. The chain is built from TRBV6-6 and TRBJ2-1, with unresolved D. Sample: blood. The DNA for the CDR3 is TGTGCCAGCAGCCAGGCCCCTGAGCAGTTCTTC. Protein sequence: CASSQAPEQFF.